Presented here are 31 T cell receptor beta chains from one specimen sequenced in a study of control samples from healthy donors and cancer patients. Only in-frame clones appear in the TCRdb table, and some are missing; sequencing was by immunoSEQ multiplex PCR. The sample yields about 98,000 clones, almost 85% seen once. Material for sequencing was blood. Receptors originate from a man in his 60s in good health.

This clone was picked up one time. The rearrangement joins TRBV6-5 to TRBJ2-7; no clear D gene. Trimming took off 0 bases at V and 3 bases at J, with 6 bases between the two ends. The CDR3 runs 13 residues. Germline values: CDR1 MNHEY, CDR2 SVGAGI. This CDR3 is CASSYSLDYEQYF. For the CDR3, the DNA is TGTGCCAGCAGTTACTCGTTAGACTACGAGCAGTACTTC.

The chain joins TRBV5-5 to TRBJ1-2; 7 bases map to TRBD1. After removal of 0 bases from V and 6 bases from J, the junction contained 2 bases not matched to a gene. The germline CDR1 and CDR2 sequences are SGHKS and YYEKEE (reference sequence). The CDR3 has 13 amino acids. CDR3 region: CASSLAGTDGYTF. The DNA for the CDR3 is TGTGCCAGCAGCTTGGCCGGGACAGATGGCTACACCTTC.

The chain employs TRBV4-1 and TRBJ2-7; 9 nucleotides match TRBD1. Trimming took 4 bases from V and 3 from J; bases not matched to a gene: 7. This CDR3 is built from 15 residues. Per germline, CDR1 MGHRA and CDR2 YSYEKL. The CDR3 nucleotides read TGCGCCAGCAGCCGACCGGGACAGGGTTACTACGAGCAGTACTTC. Protein product: CASSRPGQGYYEQYF.

This clone appeared once. The chain couples TRBV6-4 to TRBJ1-1, with D possibly TRBD1 on 5 matching bases. The CDR3 has 15 amino acids. Between the trimmed V and J ends, which lost 1 base and 2 bases, there was a span of 11 bases. Germline assignment: CDR1 MRHNA and CDR2 SNTAGT. CDR3 residues: CASSDFPGHNTEAFF. The CDR3 nucleotides read TGTGCCAGCAGTGACTTCCCGGGGCACAACACTGAAGCTTTCTTT.

This chain links TRBV19 with TRBJ2-1; maybe TRBD2 (5 bases). V lost 6 bases and J 5 bases, leaving 20 bases between the germline ends. This CDR3 comprises 16 residues. Germline CDR1 reads LNHDA; CDR2 reads SQIVND (reference sequence). CDR3 bases: TGTGCCAGTAGCCCCCATGGTGGGAGAGGCAACAATGAGCAGTTCTTC. This sequence encodes CASSPHGGRGNNEQFF.

This chain links TRBV5-6 with TRBJ2-5; D is perhaps TRBD1 (6 bases). Germline V lookup: CDR1 SGHDT, CDR2 YYEEEE. This CDR3 contains 15 residues. Deletions cut 4 bases from V and 1 base from J, with 14 bases between. CDR3 sequence reads: CASSPPRQVQETQYF. CDR3 nucleotides: TGTGCCAGCAGCCCCCCCCGACAGGTCCAAGAGACCCAGTACTTC. Complete variable domain (other parts from reference TRBV5-6 and TRBJ2-5): DAGVTQSPTHLIKTRGQQVTLRCSPKSGHDTVSWYQQALGQGPQFIFQYYEEEERQRGNFPDRFSGHQFPNYSSELNVNALLLGDSALYLCASSPPRQVQETQYFGPGTRLLVL.

This chain links TRBV6-5 with TRBJ1-1, with D perhaps TRBD1 (5 bases). CDR3 length equals 14 residues. The V and J ends lost 5 bases and 1 base respectively, with 11 bases between them. Germline V gives CDR1 MNHEY, CDR2 SVGAGI. The CDR3 DNA reads as TGTGCCAGCAGTCTGAGTCAGGGGAACACTGAAGCTTTCTTT. Protein: CASSLSQGNTEAFF.

The chain combines TRBV5-6 with TRBJ1-2; tentatively, D is TRBD1 (5 bases). The CDR3 sequence is 15 residues long. Germline CDR1 reads SGHDT; CDR2 reads YYEEEE. V was cut by 1 base and J by 0 bases, with 10 bases left in between. The CDR3 DNA is TGTGCCAGCAGCTTGCGGGGACGTCCTAACTATGGCTACACCTTC. Translating gives CASSLRGRPNYGYTF.

The chain has TRBV18 and TRBJ1-1; D possibly corresponds to TRBD1 (5 bases). CDR1 is KGHSH and CDR2 is LQKENI in the germline V gene. V lost 6 bases and J lost 6, with 14 bases in between. This CDR3 has 13 residues. This chain's CDR3 is CASSVGTAAEAFF. Here the CDR3 DNA reads TGTGCCAGCTCGGTCGGGACGGCCGCTGAAGCTTTCTTT.

The rearrangement uses TRBV30 and TRBJ1-1; D remains unclear. Germline lookup yields CDR1 GTSNPN and CDR2 SVGIG (reference sequence). The germline V and J ends were trimmed by 1 base and 0 bases, with 21 bases remaining between them. The CDR3 is 18 residues long. As DNA, the CDR3 is TGTGCCTGGAGTGGATTGGCCATTTCGGGTTCAATGAACACTGAAGCTTTCTTT. It is translated as CAWSGLAISGSMNTEAFF. Full variable domain (rest looked up from reference TRBV30 and TRBJ1-1): SQTIHQWPATLVQPVGSPLSLECTVEGTSNPNLYWYRQAAGRGLQLLFYSVGIGQISSEVPQNLSASRPQDRQFILSSKKLLLSDSGFYLCAWSGLAISGSMNTEAFFGQGTRLTVV.

V is TRBV6-5 and J is TRBJ1-4; TRBD1 agrees at 10 bases. CDR1 is MNHEY and CDR2 is SVGAGI in the germline V gene. The CDR3 length is 15 residues. With V trimmed by 5 bases and J by 8 bases, 8 bases remained unmatched. The CDR3 DNA reads TGTGCCAGCAGTAGTCGACAGGGGGCACAGGAAAAACTGTTTTTT. Translation: CASSSRQGAQEKLFF.

This clone has only one observation. The chain has TRBV6-4 and TRBJ1-2, with 9 nucleotides matching TRBD1. From germline, CDR1 is MRHNA and CDR2 SNTAGT. The CDR3 contains 15 residues. After removal of 5 bases from V and 4 bases from J, the junction contained 8 bases not matched to a gene. DNA of the CDR3: TGTGCCAGCAGTCCCGGGACAGGGAATTTCTATGGCTACACCTTC. Its protein product is CASSPGTGNFYGYTF.

The chain recombines TRBV5-6 with TRBJ2-5, with D possibly TRBD1 on 7 matching bases. The V and J ends lost 4 bases and 1 base respectively, with 17 bases between them. Looked up from germline, CDR1 is SGHDT and CDR2 is YYEEEE. This CDR3 comprises 16 residues. The CDR3 region is CASSPRGRGAQETQYF. The DNA for the CDR3 is TGTGCCAGCAGCCCCCGGGGCAGGGGGGCCCAAGAGACCCAGTACTTC.

V is TRBV5-6 and J is TRBJ1-5, with a weak D call TRBD1 (5 bases). The CDR3 loop spans 15 amino acids. The germline V gene encodes CDR1 SGHDT and CDR2 YYEEEE. V lost 0 bases, J lost 3 bases, and 10 bases lay in between. CDR3 sequence (DNA): TGTGCCAGCAGCTTGGCAGGGCCGGACAATCAGCCCCAGCATTTT. Amino acids: CASSLAGPDNQPQHF.

The V gene is TRBV6-1, the J gene TRBJ2-1, with 8 positions matching TRBD2. The CDR3 sequence is 16 residues long. J lost 5 bases, V lost 2 bases, and 8 bases had no gene match. Germline CDR1 MNHNS, CDR2 SASEGT. CDR3 DNA: TGTGCCAGCAGTGAATGGGACGGGGGGGCCGACAATGAGCAGTTCTTC. Translated: CASSEWDGGADNEQFF.

This clone was seen once. The rearrangement uses TRBV30 and TRBJ1-2; D gene uncertain. Per the germline V gene, CDR1 is GTSNPN and CDR2 is SVGIG (reference sequence). Trimming cost V 2 bases and J 2 bases, with 9 bases left between them. The CDR3 is made up of 13 amino acids. CDR3 sequence (DNA): TGTGCCTGGAGTAGTTCGCCCAACTATGGCTACACCTTC. Residues: CAWSSSPNYGYTF. Full variable domain (rest looked up from reference TRBV30 and TRBJ1-2): SQTIHQWPATLVQPVGSPLSLECTVEGTSNPNLYWYRQAAGRGLQLLFYSVGIGQISSEVPQNLSASRPQDRQFILSSKKLLLSDSGFYLCAWSSSPNYGYTFGSGTRLTVV.

The V call is TRBV6-5, the J call TRBJ2-7, with a possible D match to TRBD2 (5 bases). The CDR3 spans 13 residues. Trimming removed 8 bases at V and 6 bases at J, with 17 bases between. Germline V gene data show CDR1 as MNHEY and CDR2 as SVGAGI. CDR3 in DNA: TGTGCCAGCGCCGACCGGGAACCCTCCGAGCAGTACTTC. Encoded protein: CASADREPSEQYF.

This chain links TRBV27 with TRBJ2-7; 7 nucleotides line up with TRBD1. The CDR3 covers 13 residues. CDR1 MNHEY and CDR2 SMNVEV come from the germline V gene (reference sequence). Losses at the gene ends were 6 bases for V and 1 base for J; bases not matched to a gene: 3. The chain's CDR3 is CASRQGRSYEQYF. The CDR3 coding sequence is TGTGCCAGCAGACAGGGGAGATCCTACGAGCAGTACTTC.

The rearrangement joins TRBV28 to TRBJ2-3; D not certain. Germline CDR1 is MDHEN and CDR2 is SYDVKM. V lost 3 bases and J 2 bases, leaving 3 bases between the germline ends. CDR3 size: 12 residues. DNA for the CDR3: TGTGCCAGCAGTTTTACCACAGATACGCAGTATTTT. Protein product: CASSFTTDTQYF.

This chain joins TRBV7-9 and TRBJ1-1, with TRBD1 identical over 8 bases. The CDR3 is 16 residues long. Germline-derived CDR1 and CDR2 are SEHNR and FQNEAQ (reference sequence). The V and J ends lost 1 base and 1 base, in that order; junction bases with no gene match: 5. CDR3 bases: TGTGCCAGCAGCTTAGACCCTGGACAGGGGAACACTGAAGCTTTCTTT. As protein: CASSLDPGQGNTEAFF.

The chain combines TRBV10-1 with TRBJ1-3; D ambiguous. Germline CDR1 reads WNHNN; CDR2 reads SYGVQD (reference sequence). The CDR3 has 13 residues. The V end lost 5 bases, the J end lost 0 bases, and 5 bases lay between the germline ends. The CDR3 spells CASSRDSGNTIYF. The CDR3 region has the DNA TGCGCCAGCAGTCGCGACTCTGGAAACACCATATATTTT.

The chain employs TRBV6-5 and TRBJ2-3; D uncertain. Per the germline V gene, CDR1 is MNHEY and CDR2 is SVGAGI. CDR3 length: 16 residues. Trimming removed 4 bases at V and 6 bases at J, with 20 bases between. The CDR3 DNA sequence: TGTGCCAGCAGTTCCGGCCTGTCCCGATATATGGATACGCAGTATTTT. Protein product: CASSSGLSRYMDTQYF.

CDR3 in amino acids: CSVGGLANHQETQYF. CDR3 nucleotide sequence: TGCAGCGTTGGGGGACTAGCGAATCACCAAGAGACCCAGTACTTC. V usage is TRBV29-1 and J usage is TRBJ2-5; 10 nucleotides line up with TRBD2. Germline trimming cut 4 bases from V and 0 bases from J; bases unmatched to any gene: 5. This CDR3 is built from 15 residues. Germline lookup yields CDR1 SQVTM and CDR2 ANQGSEA.

This clone appeared a single time. The rearrangement joins TRBV6-2 or TRBV6-3 to TRBJ2-6; D may be TRBD1 (6 bases). V was trimmed by 4 bases and J by 0 bases, leaving 16 bases between them. This CDR3 is built from 18 residues. The germline CDR1 and CDR2 sequences are MNHEY and SVGEGT. CDR3 region: CASSSLGQFNSGANVLTF. The CDR3 nucleotides are TGTGCCAGCAGTTCCCTCGGACAGTTTAACTCTGGGGCCAACGTCCTGACTTTC.

The table lists this clone with many counts. The chain uses TRBV12-3 or TRBV12-4 and TRBJ1-1; possible D gene TRBD1, 5 bases. The CDR3 totals 13 residues. V lost 5 bases to trimming and J lost 4 bases, with 11 bases between them. DNA of the CDR3: TGTGCCAGCAGTCTTCACCAGGGCACTGAAGCTTTCTTT. This sequence encodes CASSLHQGTEAFF.

The chain joins TRBV10-3 to TRBJ1-1; TRBD1 agrees at 10 bases. Trimming removed 6 bases from V and 4 bases from J; junction bases left unmatched: 5. CDR1 ENHRY and CDR2 SYGVKD come from the germline V gene. This CDR3 has 14 amino acids. This chain's CDR3 is CAIRKTGGGTEAFF. DNA of the CDR3: TGTGCCATCAGAAAGACAGGGGGCGGCACTGAAGCTTTCTTT.

The chain employs TRBV5-4 and TRBJ1-6, with TRBD1 identical over 8 bases. Germline V gives CDR1 SGHNT, CDR2 YYREEE (reference sequence). The CDR3 runs 14 residues. V lost 5 bases to trimming and J lost 8 bases; unmatched junction nucleotides: 6. The CDR3 DNA follows: TGTGCCAGCAGGGGTGACAGGGGCGATTCACCCCTCCACTTT. The encoded protein is CASRGDRGDSPLHF.

This clone has more than one count but fewer than ten. The CDR3 loop reads CASSWGPGIQNIQYF. CDR3 nucleotide sequence: TGTGCCAGCAGTTGGGGACCGGGCATTCAAAACATTCAGTACTTC. The gene calls are TRBV6-2 or TRBV6-3 and TRBJ2-4, with D perhaps TRBD1 or TRBD2 (5 bases each). The CDR3 is made up of 15 amino acids. Germline CDR1 MNHEY, CDR2 SVGEGT. V lost 4 bases and J lost 5, with 15 bases in between.

The sample holds one count of this clone. The genes are TRBV2 and TRBJ1-2, with 7 bases fitting TRBD1. The length of the CDR3 is 14 residues. J was trimmed by 8 bases and V by 7 bases; bases with no gene match: 13. CDR1 is SNHLY and CDR2 is FYNNEI in the germline V gene. This CDR3 reads CASTEQGQAGGYTF. In nucleotides, the CDR3 is TGTGCCAGCACGGAACAGGGGCAAGCCGGGGGCTACACCTTC.

The chain combines TRBV7-8 with TRBJ2-7; TRBD1 agrees at 8 bases. The V and J ends lost 5 bases and 8 bases, in that order; junction bases with no gene match: 26. This CDR3 contains 19 residues. Germline assignment: CDR1 SGHVS and CDR2 FQNEAQ. The CDR3 DNA follows: TGTGCCAGCAGCCTACGGGGTCCAGGGGGCGTCTCCCCGGATGAGAAGCAGTACTTC. Amino acids: CASSLRGPGGVSPDEKQYF.

The chain has TRBV30 and TRBJ1-3, with D tentatively TRBD1 (5 bases). V dropped 4 bases and J dropped 3 bases, with 10 bases sitting between them. CDR3 length equals 13 residues. From germline, CDR1 is GTSNPN and CDR2 SVGIG (reference sequence). The CDR3 here is CAWTGVGGNTIYF. In nucleotides, the CDR3 is TGTGCCTGGACGGGGGTGGGTGGAAACACCATATATTTT.